A selection of T cell receptor beta chains follows, all from one sample in a study of patients and donors after allogeneic stem cell transplantation. TCRdb passed the RT-PCR reads through MiXCR, listing each CDR3 protein once. The sample holds about 960,000 distinct CDR3 sequences; over 15% are singletons and the top ten take 5% to 7.5%. Sample: blood, either unsorted or a sorted T cell fraction (not recorded which). These receptors originate from a human donor who was either an allogeneic HSCT recipient or a stem cell or donor lymphocyte infusion donor (not recorded which). It is not recorded whose cells these are; they may come from a transplant donor. Both conserved end residues are part of each CDR3. The D gene is left open where the match is weak. Rows may omit the clone size; those that give it use once, few, many or a size class.

D | size | J | V | DNA | CDR3
NA | NA | TRBJ2-1 | TRBV6-5 | TGTGCCAGCAGCCGGGACGGGGGTGAGCAGTTCTTC | CASSRDGGEQFF
NA | few | TRBJ1-5 | TRBV6-1 | TGTGCCAGCCGTCGCATGGACAGCGGGCAGCCCCAGCATTTT | CASRRMDSGQPQHF
NA | NA | TRBJ2-2 | TRBV20-1 | TGCAGTGCTAGAGATAAGGGATCGAACACCGGGGAGCTGTTTTTT | CSARDKGSNTGELFF
TRBD2 | NA | TRBJ2-5 | TRBV12-3/TRBV12-4 | TGTGCCAGCAGGACTAGCGGGGGGGCCAGGGAGACCCAGTACTTC | CASRTSGGARETQYF
NA | NA | TRBJ2-1 | TRBV7-9 | TGTGCCAGCACCCCCAAGGCAGGGGTTGAGCAGTTCTTC | CASTPKAGVEQFF
NA | NA | TRBJ1-5 | TRBV21-1 | TGTGCCAGCAGCGGGGGGGCCGAATATAGCATTCAGCCCCAGCATTTT | CASSGGAEYSIQPQHF
TRBD1 | many | TRBJ1-5 | TRBV5-1 | TGCGCCAGCAGCATACAGGGGGATTTTAATCAGCCCCAGCATTTT | CASSIQGDFNQPQHF
NA | few | TRBJ2-7 | TRBV18 | TGTGCCAGCTCACCACTCCCGCCCGCGGATTACGAGCAGTACTTC | CASSPLPPADYEQYF
TRBD2 | few | TRBJ2-3 | TRBV15 | TGTGCCACCAGCAGAGGAGGGAGGGAGTTAGGGGATACGCAGTATTTT | CATSRGGRELGDTQYF
TRBD2 | NA | TRBJ2-1 | TRBV10-3 | TGTGCCATCAGTGGGACTAGCGGAAATGAGCAGTTCTTC | CAISGTSGNEQFF
NA | NA | TRBJ2-2 | TRBV4-3 | TGCGCCAGCAGCCAAGAAGGGGGGGGCGGGGAGCTGTTTTTT | CASSQEGGGGELFF
NA | NA | TRBJ1-2 | TRBV3-1 | TGTGCCAGCAGCCCCGGCAACTTTAACTATGGCTACACCTTC | CASSPGNFNYGYTF
NA | NA | TRBJ2-1 | TRBV14 | TGTGCCAGCAGCCAATCCGTGGGACAATACAATGAGCAGTTCTTC | CASSQSVGQYNEQFF
NA | few | TRBJ1-1 | TRBV20-1 | TGCAGTGCTAGCCCATGGTATCCCACTGAAGCTTTCTTT | CSASPWYPTEAFF
TRBD2 | once | TRBJ2-1 | TRBV20-1 | TGCAGTGCTAGTGGCCTAGCGGGAGCGGGTGAGCAGTTCTTC | CSASGLAGAGEQFF
NA | few | TRBJ2-1 | TRBV5-1 | TGCGCCAGCAGCTTGGAAGGAGTTGCTGAGCAGTTCTTC | CASSLEGVAEQFF
NA | NA | TRBJ1-1 | TRBV12-3/TRBV12-4 | TGTGCCAGCAGGCTCCAGGGGAGTCAGAACACTGAAGCTTTCTTT | CASRLQGSQNTEAFF
NA | NA | TRBJ1-6 | TRBV7-3 | TGTGCCAGCAGCCCAGGGCAGGGATCAGTCTCACCCCTCCACTTT | CASSPGQGSVSPLHF
NA | few | TRBJ2-4 | TRBV7-2 | TGTGCCAGCAGCTTAGAGGCCCTAGCCAAAAACATTCAGTACTTC | CASSLEALAKNIQYF
NA | NA | TRBJ1-5 | TRBV4-1 | TGCGCCAGCAGCCCAGACACCGGCTATCAGCCCCAGCATTTT | CASSPDTGYQPQHF
TRBD1 | few | TRBJ1-6 | TRBV7-6 | TGTGCCAGCAGCCCCGACAGGGGGGAATCACCCCTCCACTTT | CASSPDRGESPLHF
NA | many | TRBJ1-5 | TRBV7-2 | TGTGCCAGCAGCCCTGTTGGAGATCAGCCCCAGCATTTT | CASSPVGDQPQHF
TRBD1 | NA | TRBJ2-1 | TRBV3-1 | TGTGCCAGCAGCCGAGCTACCGGGACAGGGGTGAAAAATGAGCAGTTCTTC | CASSRATGTGVKNEQFF
NA | NA | TRBJ2-2 | TRBV30 | TGTGCCTGGAGTGTACATTCCGGGAACGGGGAGCTGTTTTTT | CAWSVHSGNGELFF
NA | NA | TRBJ1-1 | TRBV20-1 | TGCAGTACTGTCGGGGTCACTGAAGCTTTCTTT | CSTVGVTEAFF
NA | NA | TRBJ1-4 | TRBV6-1 | TGTGCCAGCAGCCCCAGGGACAAGCGAAATGAAAAACTGTTTTTT | CASSPRDKRNEKLFF
NA | few | TRBJ2-3 | TRBV5-1 | TGCGCCAGCAGCTCTAGTGTACTAGATACGCAGTATTTT | CASSSSVLDTQYF
NA | few | TRBJ1-1 | TRBV6-6 | TGTGCCAGCAGTAAAACAGGGAACACTGAAGCTTTCTTT | CASSKTGNTEAFF
NA | NA | TRBJ1-1 | TRBV5-1 | TGCGCCAGCAGCTTGAGAGGGAGGACCTCACTGGTGAACACTGAAGCTTTCTTT | CASSLRGRTSLVNTEAFF
NA | NA | TRBJ2-1 | TRBV6-6 | TGTGCCAGCAGCCCCCCTTACTCGAATGAGCAGTTCTTC | CASSPPYSNEQFF
NA | NA | TRBJ1-1 | TRBV6-6 | TGTGCCAGCAGGGTAACAGGTAGAGCTTTCTTT | CASRVTGRAFF
TRBD1 | NA | TRBJ1-6 | TRBV2 | TGTGCCAGCAGTCCGGAGGCAGGGGGATCACCCCTCCACTTT | CASSPEAGGSPLHF
TRBD2 | few | TRBJ2-5 | TRBV27 | TGTGCCAGCAGTCTCGGACTAGCGGGGAACCAAGAGACCCAGTACTTC | CASSLGLAGNQETQYF
NA | NA | TRBJ2-7 | TRBV13 | TGTGCCAGCAGCTTATCCGGGGGTCCTCATTCCTACGAGCAGTACTTC | CASSLSGGPHSYEQYF
NA | once | TRBJ2-7 | TRBV9 | TGTGCCAGCAGCGTGTCCTCGGACACCTCCTACGAGCAGTACTTC | CASSVSSDTSYEQYF
NA | NA | TRBJ1-6 | TRBV20-1 | TGCAGTGCGCCTCCCCGGGACACCCATAATTCACCCCTCCACTTT | CSAPPRDTHNSPLHF
NA | many | TRBJ2-1 | TRBV29-1 | TGCAGCGTTGGAGGGGGGCTCTCCTACAATGAGCAGTTCTTC | CSVGGGLSYNEQFF
TRBD1 | NA | TRBJ2-5 | TRBV20-1 | TGCAGTGCTAGCCGGGACAGGGATTGGCGAATGGAGACCCAGTACTTC | CSASRDRDWRMETQYF
TRBD1 | few | TRBJ2-4 | TRBV28 | TGTGCCAGCAGACCCCTTAAAATGGACAGGGGAGTAGCCAAAAACATTCAGTACTTC | CASRPLKMDRGVAKNIQYF
TRBD1 | NA | TRBJ1-2 | TRBV6-1 | TGTGCCAGCAGTGGTTGGGACAGGGTCTATGGCTACACCTTC | CASSGWDRVYGYTF
NA | NA | TRBJ2-5 | TRBV3-1 | TGTGCCAGCAGCCAAGATGTAGGAACAGGGATAAGAGAGACCCAGTACTTC | CASSQDVGTGIRETQYF
TRBD1 | few | TRBJ1-2 | TRBV9 | TGTGCCAGCAGCCGGACAGGGGGCCTGTTCGATGGCTACACCTTC | CASSRTGGLFDGYTF
NA | NA | TRBJ2-1 | TRBV20-1 | TGCAGTGCTCAGGCGTCCCGGACCGGGAGAAATGAGCAGTTCTTC | CSAQASRTGRNEQFF
TRBD2 | few | TRBJ2-5 | TRBV24-1 | TGTGCCACCAGTGATCCCCTCGCGGGAGGAGAGACCCAGTACTTC | CATSDPLAGGETQYF
TRBD1 | few | TRBJ1-6 | TRBV12-3/TRBV12-4 | TGTGCCAGCAGTTCGGGGACAGCATGGTCACCCCTCCACTTT | CASSSGTAWSPLHF
TRBD1 | few | TRBJ1-1 | TRBV6-5 | TGTGCCAGCAGTTACCTCGGGACAGCGAACACTGAAGCTTTCTTT | CASSYLGTANTEAFF
NA | NA | TRBJ2-6 | TRBV20-1 | TGCAGTGCTAGAGGGAGAGATTTATCTGGGGCCAACGTCCTGACTTTC | CSARGRDLSGANVLTF
NA | few | TRBJ2-7 | TRBV20-1 | TGCAGTGCTAGGGGACCCGGGACTCCCTACGAGCAGTACTTC | CSARGPGTPYEQYF
TRBD1 | NA | TRBJ1-2 | TRBV14 | TGTGCCAGCAGCCAGAAGATCGGGGGACAGGGCCATGGCTACACCTTC | CASSQKIGGQGHGYTF
TRBD2 | NA | TRBJ2-7 | TRBV3-1 | TGTGCCAGCAGCCAAGCCCCCGCTAGCGGTCCCTACGAGCAGTACTTC | CASSQAPASGPYEQYF
NA | few | TRBJ2-3 | TRBV15 | TGTGCCACCAGCAGAGTGGTACGGATCGCAGATACGCAGTATTTT | CATSRVVRIADTQYF
NA | few | TRBJ2-6 | TRBV15 | TGTGCCACCAGCACGGAACCAGGGTCTGGGGCCAACGTCCTGACTTTC | CATSTEPGSGANVLTF
TRBD2 | few | TRBJ2-3 | TRBV9 | TGTGCCAGCAGCCCCAGCAGCGGGAGAGTCACAGATACGCAGTATTTT | CASSPSSGRVTDTQYF
NA | few | TRBJ1-1 | TRBV3-1 | TGTGCCAGCAGCCAAGCCATCCCTTCTAAATCTGAAGCTTTCTTT | CASSQAIPSKSEAFF